What follows are 14 T cell receptor beta chains derived from one specimen sequenced in a study of blood T cell repertoires in COVID-19. Clones were read by immunoSEQ multiplex PCR, and TCRdb kept only the in-frame ones, dropping some. The data show 75,000 to 90,000 clones, with around 91% seen just once and under 2% held by the top ten. Specimen: peripheral blood. These receptors were obtained from a woman in her fifties or sixties in a cohort sampled during active COVID-19.

The count of this clone is one. The CDR3: CASQGGAGVTDTQYF. CDR3 sequence (DNA): TGTGCCAGCCAAGGGGGGGCCGGGGTAACAGATACGCAGTATTTT. V gene TRBV5-6 combines with J gene TRBJ2-3, with a weak D call TRBD2 (7 bases). V lost 7 bases and J lost 3, with 18 bases in between. Per the germline V gene, CDR1 is SGHDT and CDR2 is YYEEEE. CDR3 length: 15 residues.

The V gene is TRBV30, the J gene TRBJ2-2; D might be TRBD1 (5 bases). Trimming pared 0 bases from V and 0 bases from J, leaving 17 bases between. This CDR3 is 18 amino acids long. Germline V gene lookup returns CDR1 GTSNPN and CDR2 SVGIG (reference sequence). The CDR3 DNA reads TGTGCCTGGAGTGTACGTAACAGGTGGTTCGCGAACACCGGGGAGCTGTTTTTT. Encoded protein: CAWSVRNRWFANTGELFF.

The CDR3 bases are TGTGCCAGCAGTTACAGGTTAGCGGGAGGGCCCTACGAGCAGTACTTC. Its translation: CASSYRLAGGPYEQYF. V is TRBV6-5 and J is TRBJ2-7; 11 bases align to TRBD2. V lost 2 bases and J lost 2; bases outside the gene matches: 5. There are 16 residues in the CDR3. Germline V gene sequence: CDR1 MNHEY, CDR2 SVGAGI.

J is TRBJ2-7 and V is TRBV6-6, with TRBD2 matching 10 bases. Germline assignment: CDR1 MNHNY and CDR2 SVGAGI (reference sequence). J gave up 7 bases and V 5 bases, and 11 bases lay outside the gene matches. This CDR3 is 15 amino acids long. Written as DNA, the CDR3 is TGTGCCAGCAGTCCCAGCCTAGCGGGAGCCCTGGAGCAGTACTTC. The encoded protein is CASSPSLAGALEQYF.

The chain employs TRBV14 and TRBJ2-3, with 9 bases matching TRBD1. The CDR3 runs 16 residues. Germline V gene sequence: CDR1 SGHDN, CDR2 FVKESK. J lost 2 bases, V lost 4 bases, and 7 bases had no gene match. The CDR3 bases are TGTGCCAGCAGCCCCACAGGGGGCGGTATCACAGATACGCAGTATTTT. This codes for CASSPTGGGITDTQYF.

The V gene is TRBV15, the J gene TRBJ1-1; the match to TRBD1 covers 7 bases. Germline CDR1 reads LNHNV; CDR2 reads YYDKDF (reference sequence). CDR3 length equals 15 residues. V shed 3 bases and J 6 bases; nucleotides not matched to a gene: 10. The CDR3 DNA sequence: TGTGCCACCAGCAGGAGACAGGGATATCGAGCTGAAGCTTTCTTT. Residues: CATSRRQGYRAEAFF.

As for this clone: Relative to the germline gene, one junction end is altered; a read error may explain this. The chain is built from TRBV7-7 and TRBJ2-7; possibly TRBD2 for D (5 bases). CDR1 is SSHAT and CDR2 is FNYEAQ in the germline V gene (reference sequence). The CDR3 has 15 amino acids. The CDR3, as DNA: TGTGCTAGCAGCTTAGGTCCCGGGGTACCGGACGAGCAGTACTTC. Its translation: CASSLGPGVPDEQYF.

This chain links TRBV6-1 with TRBJ1-6, with D possibly matching TRBD1 (5 bases). Germline V CDR1 and CDR2: MNHNS, SASEGT. The ends were cut back, 3 bases at V and 5 bases at J, with 5 bases in the middle. The CDR3 totals 13 residues. CDR3 nucleotide sequence: TGTGCCAGCAGTGACAGGGATAATTCACCCCTCCACTTT. It codes for CASSDRDNSPLHF.

The V gene is TRBV19, the J gene TRBJ2-7; 9 bases agree with TRBD2. Germline V lookup: CDR1 LNHDA, CDR2 SQIVND (reference sequence). The CDR3 is 13 residues long. After removal of 3 bases from V and 6 bases from J, the junction contained 3 bases not matched to a gene. CDR3 DNA sequence: TGTGCCAGTAGTATGGCGGGGGGGCTCGAGCAGTACTTC. Protein product: CASSMAGGLEQYF.

This chain connects TRBV6-5 to TRBJ2-1; the match to TRBD1 covers 7 bases. The germline CDR1 and CDR2 sequences are MNHEY and SVGAGI. V trimming: 8 bases; J trimming: 2 bases; junction bases outside the gene matches: 9. The CDR3 is made up of 15 amino acids. CDR3 nucleotide sequence: TGTGCCAGCCTGGGACGGGGACAGACCTACAATGAGCAGTTCTTC. Amino acids: CASLGRGQTYNEQFF.

The chain is built from TRBV4-1 and TRBJ2-1; 9 bases fit TRBD2. This CDR3 has 16 amino acids. The trim removed 1 base at V and 7 bases at J, leaving 8 bases unmatched. CDR1 is MGHRA and CDR2 is YSYEKL in the germline V gene. CDR3 region: CASSQAPAAGGNEQFF. The CDR3 bases are TGCGCCAGCAGCCAAGCCCCTGCCGCGGGGGGGAATGAGCAGTTCTTC.

The chain employs TRBV19 and TRBJ1-1, with D maybe TRBD1 (5 bases). Trimming took 5 bases from V and 5 from J, leaving 15 bases between them. The CDR3 totals 14 residues. In germline, CDR1 is LNHDA, CDR2 SQIVND (reference sequence). DNA of the CDR3: TGTGCCAGTAGTCCCTCGGGACTGTGGACTGAAGCTTTCTTT. Protein product: CASSPSGLWTEAFF.

The genes are TRBV11-3 and TRBJ2-7, with 9 bases lining up with TRBD1. The CDR3 loop spans 13 amino acids. The germline V gene has CDR1 SGHNT and CDR2 YENEEA. Trimming at V came to 5 bases and at J to 3 bases, leaving 2 bases not matched to a gene. The CDR3 sequence is CASSQDRGYEQYF. The DNA of the CDR3 is TGTGCCAGCAGCCAGGACAGGGGCTACGAGCAGTACTTC.

This clone was counted only a few times. The chain has TRBV19 and TRBJ1-2; D gene uncertain. Trimming left V 3 bases short and J 2 bases short, with 13 bases between. Germline V gene sequence: CDR1 LNHDA, CDR2 SQIVND (reference sequence). The CDR3 sequence is 15 residues long. This CDR3 reads CASSMAAGGNYGYTF. In DNA form, the CDR3 reads TGTGCCAGTAGTATGGCAGCGGGCGGGAACTATGGCTACACCTTC.